This T cell receptor beta chain came from a study of blood T cell repertoires in COVID-19. Under the authors' procedure: How many nucleated cells were present was estimated from reference gene primer amplification. TCRdb's table, derived via immunoSEQ multiplex PCR, lists solely in-frame clones and lacks some. The D gene and trimming were derived from the DNA, and the V and J assignments and clone size from that table. This sample has roughly 100,000 clones; 76% occur once, and the top ten carry roughly 6%. Patients of the Seattle cohort, enrolled during active infection, were followed longitudinally. This clonotype originated in a man aged 80 or over with COVID-19, enrolled during active disease. Sequencing was carried out using peripheral blood.

The CDR3 sequence: CASSSTAGGTGELFF. CDR3 sequence (DNA): TGTGCCAGCAGTTCGACCGCGGGGGGTACCGGGGAGCTGTTTTTT. The rearrangement uses TRBV28 and TRBJ2-2; 8 bases line up with TRBD2. V was pared by 4 bases and J by 5 bases, with 6 bases of the junction left unmatched. Germline V gene lookup returns CDR1 MDHEN and CDR2 SYDVKM. The CDR3 length is 15 residues.